The rows below give T cell receptor beta chains drawn from one sample of a study of shared clonotypes between healthy human individuals. Assay used: immunoSEQ multiplex PCR; TCRdb lists only in-frame clones, some missing. The table includes a few million clones, just over 90% detected once. Sequences were obtained from naive CD4+ T cells from PBMCs. The receptor source for this set is a man between 18 and 29 years old in good health. Some clones in this sample may be carry-over from other donors' samples. CDR3s include the opening cysteine and the closing phenylalanine or tryptophan. Each record gives: V gene, J gene, D gene, clone size, CDR3 DNA, CDR3 protein. A D gene is named only where the DNA matches it firmly. Not every row has a clone size; where given, it reads once, few, many or a size class.

>TRBV28|TRBJ2-7|TRBD1|-
TGTGCCAGCAGTTCCCGCACGAGGGGGCGATGGCAGTACTTC
CASSSRTRGRWQYF
>TRBV28|TRBJ2-2|-|-
TGTGCCAGCAGTTTGCGACGGCTCCTATCGAACACCGGGGAGCTGTTTTTT
CASSLRRLLSNTGELFF
>TRBV5-6|TRBJ2-3|-|-
TGTGCCAGCAGCTTGCCTGGGGACAGCACAGATACGCAGTATTTT
CASSLPGDSTDTQYF
>TRBV10-1|TRBJ1-3|-|-
TGCGCCAGCAGTGAGCGACGCTCACGATCCCATCTGGGAAACACCATATATTTT
CASSERRSRSHLGNTIYF
>TRBV30|TRBJ1-1|-|-
TGTGCCTGGAGTGGAAGAGGGGGAGGCGACACTGAAGCTTTCTTT
CAWSGRGGGDTEAFF
>TRBV27|TRBJ2-6|-|-
TGTGCCAGCAGGGGGGTCTCTGGGGCCAACGTCCTGACTTTC
CASRGVSGANVLTF
>TRBV6-1|TRBJ2-1|-|-
TGTGGGAGCCGGGGCCCCTACTACAATGAGCAGTTCTTC
CGSRGPYYNEQFF
>TRBV21-1|TRBJ2-7|-|-
TGTGCCAGCAGCTACTACACGGGACAGCCCCGCTCCTACGAGCAGTACTTC
CASSYYTGQPRSYEQYF
>TRBV29-1|TRBJ2-1|TRBD2|-
TGCAGCGGTGGGGAGCGGGAGGTCCCCAATGAGCAGTTCTTC
CSGGEREVPNEQFF
>TRBV4-1|TRBJ2-7|-|-
TGCGCCAGCAGCCAAGTAGGGGGGAGTTCCCACGAGCAGTACTTC
CASSQVGGSSHEQYF
>TRBV25-1|TRBJ1-2|-|-
TGTGCCAGCAGTCTTGGGGGCGCCAATACTAACTATGGCTACACCTTC
CASSLGGANTNYGYTF
>TRBV4-1|TRBJ1-2|-|few
TGCGCCAGCAGCCAAGCTCCACTGGGACGCCTTAACTATGGCTACACCTTC
CASSQAPLGRLNYGYTF
>TRBV7-2|TRBJ2-7|TRBD2|-
TGTGCCAGCAGCCCCCGGGCGGGGGGTAGCTCCTACGAGCAGTACTTC
CASSPRAGGSSYEQYF
>TRBV5-1|TRBJ2-2|TRBD2|-
TGCGCCAGCAGCTTGGAAGGTAGCGGGAGAAAAAACACCGGGGAGCTGTTTTTT
CASSLEGSGRKNTGELFF
>TRBV18|TRBJ2-3|-|-
TGTGCCAGCTCCCCTAGGGCGACAGATACGCAGTATTTT
CASSPRATDTQYF